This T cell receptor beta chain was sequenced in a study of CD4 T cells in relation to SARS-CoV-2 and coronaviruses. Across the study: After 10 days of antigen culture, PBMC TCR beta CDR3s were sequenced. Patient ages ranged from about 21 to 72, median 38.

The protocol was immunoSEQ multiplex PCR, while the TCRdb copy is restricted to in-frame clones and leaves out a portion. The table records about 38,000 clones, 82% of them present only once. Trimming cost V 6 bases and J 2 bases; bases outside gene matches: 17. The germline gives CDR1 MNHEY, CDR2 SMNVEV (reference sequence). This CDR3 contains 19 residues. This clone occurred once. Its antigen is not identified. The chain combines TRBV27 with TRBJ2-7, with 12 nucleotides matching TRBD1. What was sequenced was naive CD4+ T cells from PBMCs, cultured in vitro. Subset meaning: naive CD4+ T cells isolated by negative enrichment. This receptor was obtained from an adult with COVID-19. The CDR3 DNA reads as TGTGCCAGCAGGCACACGATCCTGGGACAGGGGGCTACCACCTACGAGCAGTACTTC. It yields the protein CASRHTILGQGATTYEQYF.